Listed below are T cell receptor beta chains from one sample, sequenced in a study of response to subunit inactivated influenza vaccine. TCRdb redid the calling of the RT-PCR reads with MiXCR, one entry per CDR3 protein. The data show some 300,000 distinct CDR3 sequences, with roughly 22% seen just once and 10% held by the top ten. The sample here was PBMCs from blood, taken 21 months after vaccination. The source of these receptors is a man aged 45 to 75 who received an inactivated influenza vaccine. The CDR3 runs from the conserved cysteine through the conserved F or W. D genes are given only for firm matches. Not all rows give a size; the values are once, few, many and, for expanded clones, a class.

>TRBJ2-1|TRBV12-3/TRBV12-4|NA|TRBD1
TGTGCCAGCAGTTTCGGACAGGACTACAATGAGCAGTTCTTC
CASSFGQDYNEQFF
>TRBJ2-2|TRBV2|NA|NA
TGTGCCAGCAAGATGGTGGAGATCGGGGAGCTGTTTTTT
CASKMVEIGELFF
>TRBJ2-1|TRBV3-1|NA|NA
TGTGCCAGCAGCCACCCCGCCGGGACTACAGGGGGGGCTTACAATGAGCAGTTCTTC
CASSHPAGTTGGAYNEQFF
>TRBJ1-1|TRBV19|few|TRBD1
TGTGCCAGTAGTAAGTGGGACAGGGTCATGAACACTGAAGCTTTCTTT
CASSKWDRVMNTEAFF
>TRBJ1-1|TRBV4-1|few|NA
TGCGCCAGCAGCCAAGCCCAGGGGATGAACACTGAAGCTTTCTTT
CASSQAQGMNTEAFF
>TRBJ1-5|TRBV20-1|many|NA
TGCAGTGCTAGCCCCGGGGGCCGGAGCAATCAGCCCCAGCATTTT
CSASPGGRSNQPQHF
>TRBJ1-2|TRBV28|many|TRBD1
TGTGCCAGCAGCCTAGGGACAGCGGCCTCCTATGGCTACACCTTC
CASSLGTAASYGYTF
>TRBJ1-1|TRBV12-3/TRBV12-4|NA|NA
TGTGCCAGCGGGGTATGGCGGAACACTGAAGCTTTCTTT
CASGVWRNTEAFF
>TRBJ1-4|TRBV7-2|many|NA
TGTGCCAGCAGCTTATCATCAACTAATGAAAAACTGTTTTTT
CASSLSSTNEKLFF
>TRBJ1-5|TRBV20-1|few|NA
TGCAGTGCTCAAGGGACACCCAATCAGCCCCAGCATTTT
CSAQGTPNQPQHF
>TRBJ2-3|TRBV13|once|TRBD2
TGTGCCAGCAGCTCTCTAGCGGGAGGGCCAACACACACAGATACGCAGTATTTT
CASSSLAGGPTHTDTQYF
>TRBJ2-5|TRBV6-2/TRBV6-3|few|NA
TGTGCCAGCAGTAAGACAGAGCCTCAGGAGACCCAGTACTTC
CASSKTEPQETQYF
>TRBJ1-2|TRBV2|few|NA
TGTGCCAGCAGTGAAAGACAGGCGGACTATGGCTACACCTTC
CASSERQADYGYTF
>TRBJ2-1|TRBV6-4|few|TRBD2
TGTGCCAGCAGCCCTGGACTAGCGGGCCATACCGGACTTAATGAGCAGTTCTTC
CASSPGLAGHTGLNEQFF
>TRBJ2-7|TRBV7-2|NA|NA
TGTGCCAGCAGCTCGACGGGACTTCGGACCTACGAGCAGTACTTC
CASSSTGLRTYEQYF
>TRBJ2-5|TRBV18|few|TRBD2
TGTGCCAGCTCACCCAGGTCGGGAACTAGCGCGAACCAAGAGACCCAGTACTTC
CASSPRSGTSANQETQYF
>TRBJ2-1|TRBV20-1|NA|NA
TGCAGTGCACCTAGCCGTTACAATGAGCAGTTCTTC
CSAPSRYNEQFF
>TRBJ2-3|TRBV20-1|NA|NA
TGCAGTGCTAGATCTGACAGGCCTATAGGAGATACGCAGTATTTT
CSARSDRPIGDTQYF
>TRBJ2-2|TRBV5-1|NA|NA
TGCGCCAGCAGCCAGCAAACCGGGGAGCTGTTTTTT
CASSQQTGELFF
>TRBJ1-5|TRBV6-2/TRBV6-3|NA|NA
TGTGCCAGCAGTTACAACACCCTCAATCAGCCCCAGCATTTT
CASSYNTLNQPQHF
>TRBJ1-1|TRBV28|NA|NA
TGTGCCAGCAGTTCAGCACGACAGAGGATGAACACTGAAGCTTTCTTT
CASSSARQRMNTEAFF
>TRBJ1-1|TRBV18|few|NA
TGTGCCAGCTCACGATCCCGTGTAGGGGTATTTGAAGCTTTCTTT
CASSRSRVGVFEAFF
>TRBJ2-4|TRBV4-1|many|NA
TGCGCCAGCAGCCACAGTGGGGCCAAAAACATTCAGTACTTC
CASSHSGAKNIQYF
>TRBJ1-1|TRBV7-2|few|NA
TGTGCCAGCAGCTCCCGACTACGGAGCATGAACACTGAAGCTTTCTTT
CASSSRLRSMNTEAFF
>TRBJ2-1|TRBV11-2|NA|TRBD2
TGTGCCAGCAGCTCCCTAGCGGGGGGCCTCAATGAGCAGTTCTTC
CASSSLAGGLNEQFF
>TRBJ1-5|TRBV6-5|few|NA
TGTGCCAGCAGTTTACTCCGCAGCCGCAATCAGCCCCAGCATTTT
CASSLLRSRNQPQHF
>TRBJ1-6|TRBV3-1|few|TRBD1
TGTGCCAGCGGCATACAGGGGAGCTTGCATTCACCCCTCCACTTT
CASGIQGSLHSPLHF
>TRBJ2-1|TRBV7-7|NA|NA
TGTGCTAGCAGCTTAGACCCTAGCGTCAATGAGCAGTTCTTC
CASSLDPSVNEQFF
>TRBJ2-5|TRBV7-8|NA|NA
TGTGCCAGCAGCTTAGCGTTGGAGACCCAGTACTTC
CASSLALETQYF
>TRBJ2-1|TRBV10-3|NA|NA
TGTGCCATCAGACAGGGTCTGGGCAATGAGCAGTTCTTC
CAIRQGLGNEQFF
>TRBJ1-4|TRBV15|few|NA
TGTGCCACCAGCAGAGAACGGACTAATGAAAAACTGTTTTTT
CATSRERTNEKLFF
>TRBJ1-2|TRBV6-1|NA|NA
TGTGCCAGCAGTGAAACTAGTAACTATGGCTACACCTTC
CASSETSNYGYTF
>TRBJ2-1|TRBV7-3|few|NA
TGTGCCAGCAGCTCCCAGAGGGACAATGAGCAGTTCTTC
CASSSQRDNEQFF
>TRBJ1-6|TRBV7-2|few|NA
TGTGCCAGCAGCTTCGGGACAAGTTCACCCCTCCACTTT
CASSFGTSSPLHF
>TRBJ1-1|TRBV10-3|few|NA
TGTGCCATCAGTGAGACCGGACAGAGAAACACTGAAGCTTTCTTT
CAISETGQRNTEAFF
>TRBJ2-3|TRBV9|few|NA
TGTGCCAGCAGCGCTCATAAAGATACGCAGTATTTT
CASSAHKDTQYF
>TRBJ1-1|TRBV6-5|many|NA
TGTGCCAGCAGTTACGTCCATGGGGGTGGGACTGAAGCTTTCTTT
CASSYVHGGGTEAFF
>TRBJ1-5|TRBV7-8|NA|NA
TGTGCCAGCAGCCTATCGGGACATACCATAGTCTGGCCCCAGCATTTT
CASSLSGHTIVWPQHF
>TRBJ2-2|TRBV7-9|NA|NA
TGTGCCAGCAGAAGACGGAGCGGGGAGCTGTTTTTT
CASRRRSGELFF
>TRBJ1-2|TRBV2|few|TRBD1
TGTGCCAGCAGTGAATGGGACAGGGAAACCTTC
CASSEWDRETF
>TRBJ1-1|TRBV27|NA|NA
TGTGCCAGCAATGGGGGACGTCGCACTGAAGCTTTCTTT
CASNGGRRTEAFF
>TRBJ1-1|TRBV29-1|few|NA
TGCAGCGTTGAAGAGTCCCCTCACGAGGCTTTCTTT
CSVEESPHEAFF
>TRBJ1-5|TRBV5-5|NA|NA
TGTGCCAGCAGCTTAATGACAGGAGGCAATCAGCCCCAGCATTTT
CASSLMTGGNQPQHF
>TRBJ2-3|TRBV29-1|NA|TRBD1
TGCAGCGTCGGCCGGGACAGGTCCACAGATACGCAGTATTTT
CSVGRDRSTDTQYF
>TRBJ1-5|TRBV11-2|NA|TRBD1
TGTGCCAGCAGCTCTACCGGGACAGGAACTTATAGCAATCAGCCCCAGCATTTT
CASSSTGTGTYSNQPQHF
>TRBJ2-5|TRBV23-1|NA|NA
TGCGCCAGCAGTCCAAGGCCCGGACCCCTTCGAGAGACCCAGTACTTC
CASSPRPGPLRETQYF
>TRBJ1-4|TRBV28|few|TRBD1
TGTGCCAGCAGGCAGGGGGCCTTGAATGAAAAACTGTTTTTT
CASRQGALNEKLFF
>TRBJ1-1|TRBV29-1|NA|NA
TGCAGCGTTGGAGACCCGAACACTGAAGCTTTCTTT
CSVGDPNTEAFF
>TRBJ1-2|TRBV28|NA|NA
TGTGCCAGCAACCGGGGACCGGAGAACTATGGCTACACCTTC
CASNRGPENYGYTF
>TRBJ2-1|TRBV5-1|few|NA
TGCGCCAGCAGCTTGGCCTTGTCTACCTCCTACAATGAGCAGTTCTTC
CASSLALSTSYNEQFF
>TRBJ2-7|TRBV11-1|few|NA
TGTGCCAGCAGCTTAGCGTTCGGCTCTTACTACGAGCAGTACTTC
CASSLAFGSYYEQYF